This T cell receptor beta chain was sequenced for a study of metastatic and nonmetastatic thyroid tumors. Study-wide context: Repertoire comparisons spanned blood and tumor or nodule tissue from malignant and benign thyroid patients.

Findings and limits, study-wide: Benign nodules reportedly had significantly lower TCR beta diversity than malignant thyroid tumors in blood and tumor.

Among the patients, none had received any treatment before thyroid surgery. CDR1 LGHDT and CDR2 YNNKEL come from the germline V gene (reference sequence). The CDR3 sequence is 16 residues long. The V end was cut by 1 base, the J end by 7 bases, with 20 bases between. Worth noting for this clone: Its antigen is as yet unknown.

Authors' analysis steps: A classifier of distant metastasis in papillary thyroid cancer was built from CDR3 differences (across clinicopathological groups). TCRdb reprocessed the PCR reads via MiXCR. V and J calls and clone size were set by TCRdb, not the authors. The repertoire holds around 65,000 clones, with 11% to 15% as singletons. This clonotype was obtained from a male donor with papillary thyroid cancer or a benign thyroid nodule (not recorded which). Some clones in this sample may be carry-over from other donors' samples. V usage is TRBV3-1 and J usage is TRBJ2-7; D may be TRBD2 (5 bases). The sample was blood. CDR3 DNA: TGTGCCAGCAGCCAAGCCTTTGGAGCGGCCCGTGGGGAGCAGTACTTC. Translated: CASSQAFGAARGEQYF.